The 21 T cell receptor beta chains in this list originate from one sample, sequenced in a study of blood T cell repertoires in COVID-19. Method: immunoSEQ multiplex PCR; TCRdb's copy keeps in-frame clones and lacks some. Of 140,000 to 150,000 clones in the sample, around 84% were seen once. The material sequenced was peripheral blood. Receptors were obtained from a woman in her forties or fifties with acute or convalescent COVID-19.

J is TRBJ1-1 and V is TRBV11-1, with D perhaps matching TRBD1 (6 bases). V gave up 5 bases and J gave up 5 bases, with 12 bases separating them. From germline, CDR1 is SGHAT and CDR2 FQDESV (reference sequence). This CDR3 has 13 amino acids. The CDR3 region is CASSGEGGTEAFF. The CDR3 bases are TGTGCCAGCAGCGGGGAGGGGGGAACTGAAGCTTTCTTT.

This chain uses TRBV4-2 with TRBJ2-1, with 10 bases that match TRBD2. Trimming cost V 5 bases and J 8 bases; bases outside gene matches: 15. In germline, CDR1 is LGHNA, CDR2 YNFKEQ. The CDR3 has 17 residues. The CDR3 here is CASSETSGSTLTDEQFF. In DNA form, the CDR3 reads TGTGCCAGCAGCGAGACTAGCGGGTCGACTCTCACCGATGAGCAGTTCTTC.

The V call is TRBV7-2, the J call TRBJ1-4; D call uncertain. There are 18 residues in the CDR3. Between the trimmed V and J ends, which lost 3 bases and 7 bases, there was a span of 24 bases. The germline V gene encodes CDR1 SGHTA and CDR2 FQGNSA. The CDR3 is CASSFTQDSSGRSEKLFF. DNA for the CDR3: TGTGCCAGCAGCTTTACGCAGGACTCCTCCGGTCGCAGTGAAAAACTGTTTTTT.

This rearrangement joins TRBV25-1 to TRBJ2-1; a possible D gene is TRBD1 (6 bases). The length of the CDR3 is 15 residues. CDR1 and CDR2 from the germline V gene are MGHDK and SYGVNS. V shed 3 bases and J shed 6 bases, with 15 bases lying between them. In DNA, the CDR3 is TGTGCCAGCAGTGACCTGCAGGGGAAGGTCAATGAGCAGTTCTTC. It codes for CASSDLQGKVNEQFF.

This rearrangement joins TRBV7-7 to TRBJ2-7, with TRBD2 matching over 13 bases. Germline V CDR1 and CDR2: SSHAT, FNYEAQ (reference sequence). Trimming cost V 5 bases and J 2 bases; bases outside gene matches: 3. The CDR3 sequence is 15 residues long. The CDR3 sequence is CASSPGTSGAYEQYF. As DNA, the CDR3 is TGTGCCAGCAGCCCCGGGACTAGCGGGGCCTACGAGCAGTACTTC.

This chain connects TRBV5-5 to TRBJ2-2; 15 nucleotides line up with TRBD2. The CDR3 is made up of 17 amino acids. Germline V lookup: CDR1 SGHKS, CDR2 YYEKEE (reference sequence). V was pared by 5 bases and J by 7 bases, with 9 bases of the junction left unmatched. The CDR3 DNA reads TGTGCCAGCAGTTACGGACTAGCGGGGGGGCCGGACGGGGAGCTGTTTTTT. Protein product: CASSYGLAGGPDGELFF.

CDR3 protein: CASSYSGGPWGTQYF. The CDR3 region has the DNA TGTGCCAGCAGCTACAGCGGGGGCCCCTGGGGAACGCAGTATTTT. The chain links TRBV7-2 to TRBJ2-3; the match to TRBD2 covers 8 bases. This CDR3 has 15 residues. CDR1 and CDR2 (germline): SGHTA, FQGNSA. The V and J ends lost 4 bases and 9 bases, in that order; junction bases with no gene match: 12.

This chain connects TRBV6-5 to TRBJ1-5, with D maybe TRBD1 (6 bases). Germline-derived CDR1 and CDR2 are MNHEY and SVGAGI. The CDR3 contains 14 residues. Trimming removed 8 bases from V and 2 bases from J, with 13 bases in between. The CDR3 protein is CASCGGLGNQPQHF. The CDR3 coding sequence is TGTGCCAGCTGCGGGGGGCTCGGCAATCAGCCCCAGCATTTT.

The gene calls are TRBV28 and TRBJ1-1; possible D gene TRBD1, 5 bases. V dropped 2 bases and J dropped 1 base, with 11 bases sitting between them. This CDR3 region has 15 residues. Germline V gene sequence: CDR1 MDHEN, CDR2 SYDVKM. The CDR3 loop is CASSLLPGQNTEAFF. The DNA for the CDR3 is TGTGCCAGCAGTTTACTTCCAGGACAGAACACTGAAGCTTTCTTT.

The chain joins TRBV10-3 to TRBJ2-2, with D unresolved. This CDR3 is 13 amino acids long. Looked up from germline, CDR1 is ENHRY and CDR2 is SYGVKD. The V gene lost 2 bases and the J gene lost 3 bases, with 4 bases spanning the gap. The CDR3 DNA reads TGTGCCATCAGTGAGCCGGACACCGGGGAGCTGTTTTTT. Translated, it gives CAISEPDTGELFF.

This chain links TRBV18 with TRBJ1-5; D gene unclear. This CDR3 has 14 residues. From germline, CDR1 is KGHSH and CDR2 LQKENI. Between the trimmed V and J ends, which lost 3 bases and 1 base, there was a span of 7 bases. Here the CDR3 DNA reads TGTGCCAGCTCACCTAGCCAGAGCAATCAGCCCCAGCATTTT. Its protein product is CASSPSQSNQPQHF.

The V and J genes are TRBV20-1 and TRBJ2-3; no firm D call. V gave up 5 bases and J gave up 3 bases, with 6 bases separating them. Per the germline V gene, CDR1 is DFQATT and CDR2 is SNEGSKA (reference sequence). This CDR3 is 11 amino acids long. CDR3 coding DNA: TGCAGTGCTCAATCAACAGATACGCAGTATTTT. Amino acid sequence: CSAQSTDTQYF.

This clone was recorded only once. The chain recombines TRBV19 with TRBJ2-3; 11 bases agree with TRBD2. Unmatched junction bases numbered 3, after V lost 5 bases and J lost 2 bases. The CDR3 runs to 15 residues. Looked up from germline, CDR1 is LNHDA and CDR2 is SQIVND (reference sequence). DNA for the CDR3: TGTGCCAGTAGTGGGACTAGCGGATTCACAGATACGCAGTATTTT. This translates into CASSGTSGFTDTQYF.

The chain employs TRBV7-8 and TRBJ2-1, with D possibly being TRBD1 (6 bases). Germline-derived CDR1 and CDR2 are SGHVS and FQNEAQ. The CDR3 is made up of 16 amino acids. Trimming cost V 5 bases and J 6 bases, with 20 bases left between them. The CDR3 loop reads CASSLGAPGHPNEQFF. Here the CDR3 DNA reads TGTGCCAGCAGCCTAGGGGCCCCGGGACACCCCAATGAGCAGTTCTTC.

The J gene is TRBJ1-1, the V gene TRBV5-5, with D unclear. The CDR3 length is 13 residues. With 3 bases removed from V and 11 bases from J, the gap between germline ends came to 17 bases. Germline V CDR1 and CDR2: SGHKS, YYEKEE (reference sequence). The CDR3, as DNA: TGTGCCAGCAGCTCTGAGTATTGGAGATGGGCTTTCTTT. Translated: CASSSEYWRWAFF. Full variable domain (rest looked up from reference TRBV5-5 and TRBJ1-1): DAGVTQSPTHLIKTRGQQVTLRCSPISGHKSVSWYQQVLGQGPQFIFQYYEKEERGRGNFPDRFSARQFPNYSSELNVNALLLGDSALYLCASSSEYWRWAFFGQGTRLTVV.

The chain has TRBV6-2 or TRBV6-3 and TRBJ1-4; TRBD1 might be the D (6 bases). Trimming took off 5 bases at V and 6 bases at J, with 22 bases between the two ends. CDR3 size: 17 residues. CDR1 is MNHEY and CDR2 is SVGEGT in the germline V gene. CDR3 DNA: TGTGCCAGCAGTCACAGCCGAGCGGGGGCGGTGTATGAAAAACTGTTTTTT. It translates to CASSHSRAGAVYEKLFF.

This chain connects TRBV10-3 to TRBJ2-3, with TRBD2 identical over 8 bases. Germline V gene sequence: CDR1 ENHRY, CDR2 SYGVKD. The ends lost 6 bases at V and 1 base at J; junction bases unmatched: 3. There are 14 residues in the CDR3. The DNA for the CDR3 is TGTGCCATCAGACTTAGCGGGGGCACAGATACGCAGTATTTT. Its protein is CAIRLSGGTDTQYF.

The DNA for the CDR3 is TGTGCCAGCAGTTTCGACAGATCCTATGGCTACACCTTC. It is translated as CASSFDRSYGYTF. The V and J genes are TRBV12-3 or TRBV12-4 and TRBJ1-2, with D maybe TRBD1 (5 bases). The CDR3 is 13 amino acids. The V end was cut by 3 bases, the J end by 4 bases, with 9 bases between.

The J gene is TRBJ1-3, the V gene TRBV9; D is possibly TRBD1 (5 bases). The CDR3 runs 14 residues. CDR1 and CDR2 (germline): SGDLS, YYNGEE. With 0 bases removed from V and 5 bases from J, the gap between germline ends came to 9 bases. DNA of the CDR3: TGTGCCAGCAGCGTAGAAGGGGATCGAAACACCATATATTTT. Translated, it gives CASSVEGDRNTIYF. The variable domain in full, completed from reference TRBV9 and TRBJ1-3, reads DSGVTQTPKHLITATGQRVTLRCSPRSGDLSVYWYQQSLDQGLQFLIQYYNGEERAKGNILERFSAQQFPDLHSELNLSSLELGDSALYFCASSVEGDRNTIYFGEGSWLTVV.

The chain couples TRBV10-3 to TRBJ1-1, with D unresolved. The germline CDR1 and CDR2 sequences are ENHRY and SYGVKD. V shed 0 bases and J shed 1 base, with 6 bases lying between them. This CDR3 is 14 amino acids long. The CDR3 DNA reads TGTGCCATCAGTGAGTCCACTCAGAACACTGAAGCTTTCTTT. Translated: CAISESTQNTEAFF.

This clone has only one observation. V and J are TRBV29-1 and TRBJ1-3, with D perhaps matching TRBD1 (5 bases). The germline CDR1 and CDR2 sequences are SQVTM and ANQGSEA. Trimming stripped 6 bases from V and 0 bases from J, with 9 bases between. The length of the CDR3 is 13 residues. The CDR3 coding sequence is TGCAGCGTCGGACACGTCTCTGGAAACACCATATATTTT. Residues: CSVGHVSGNTIYF.